Listed here are 23 T cell receptor beta chains from one sample, sequenced in a study of identical twins. TCRdb independently ran MiXCR on the 5' RACE reads; one entry per CDR3 protein. The sample records approximately 300,000 distinct CDR3 sequences, around 9.7% being singletons. These same data were also listed under a study on yellow fever vaccine responses in identical twins.

Sample: CD8+ T cells sorted from blood. Receptors were obtained from a woman aged 18-29 years in good health.

The V and J genes are TRBV6-2 or TRBV6-3 and TRBJ2-7; TRBD2 agrees at 8 bases. The trim removed 3 bases at V and 7 bases at J, leaving 11 bases unmatched. Germline assignment: CDR1 MNHEY and CDR2 SVGEGT. This CDR3 is 15 amino acids long. CDR3 residues: CASSYIAGITWEQYF. The CDR3 DNA is TGTGCCAGCAGTTATATAGCGGGAATCACTTGGGAGCAGTACTTC.

Ten or more counts support this clonotype. The chain uses TRBV28 and TRBJ2-5; D might be TRBD1 (6 bases). Germline V gene sequence: CDR1 MDHEN, CDR2 SYDVKM. With 5 bases removed from V and 2 bases from J, the gap between germline ends came to 12 bases. This CDR3 spans 14 amino acids. CDR3 coding DNA: TGTGCCAGCAGTCAAACAGGGCAGCAAGAGACCCAGTACTTC. Protein sequence: CASSQTGQQETQYF. The whole variable domain, remainder taken from reference TRBV28 and TRBJ2-5, is DVKVTQSSRYLVKRTGEKVFLECVQDMDHENMFWYRQDPGLGLRLIYFSYDVKMKEKGDIPEGYSVSREKKERFSLILESASTNQTSMYLCASSQTGQQETQYFGPGTRLLVL.

This clonotype was seen at least ten times. The chain uses TRBV12-3 or TRBV12-4 and TRBJ2-1; D is ambiguous. CDR3 size: 11 residues. V was clipped by 6 bases and J by 5 bases, with 5 bases between them. The CDR3 DNA reads TGTGCCAGCAGATCAAACAATGAGCAGTTCTTC. This translates into CASRSNNEQFF.

J is TRBJ1-4 and V is TRBV12-3 or TRBV12-4; D is unclear. V lost 5 bases, J lost 7 bases, and 17 bases lay in between. This CDR3 is built from 15 residues. This CDR3 is CASSPVNTMGEKLFF. Here the CDR3 DNA reads TGTGCCAGCAGTCCCGTTAACACCATGGGTGAAAAACTGTTTTTT.

This clonotype was observed a few times. The chain has TRBV29-1 and TRBJ2-2, with D perhaps given as TRBD1 or TRBD2 (5 bases each). Germline CDR1 and CDR2: SQVTM and ANQGSEA. CDR3 length equals 13 residues. The germline V and J ends were trimmed by 8 bases and 3 bases, with 13 bases remaining between them. This chain's CDR3 is CSHRGDDTGELFF. The DNA for the CDR3 is TGCAGCCATCGAGGGGACGACACCGGGGAGCTGTTTTTT.

In regard to this clonotype: The limits of the CDR3 on the DNA are not certain, so only TCRdb's listed CDR3 is given. The V call is TRBV27, the J call TRBJ2-2; the table's D call, TRBD1, has no DNA check behind it. Per germline, CDR1 MNHEY and CDR2 SMNVEV (reference sequence). The CDR3 comprises 13 residues, both ends counted. The CDR3 sequence: CASSFGAGWELFF.

This clonotype was seen more than once but under ten times. The chain recombines TRBV29-1 with TRBJ2-1; D is perhaps TRBD1 or TRBD2 (5 bases each). Germline CDR1 and CDR2: SQVTM and ANQGSEA. The CDR3 runs 16 residues. V was clipped by 7 bases and J by 0 bases, with 19 bases between them. The CDR3 here is CSAQGAGSSSYNEQFF. The CDR3 nucleotides read TGCAGCGCCCAAGGGGCGGGTTCGAGCTCCTACAATGAGCAGTTCTTC.

In its sample, this clonotype was seen a few times. This rearrangement joins TRBV25-1 to TRBJ1-2, with D possibly matching TRBD1 (5 bases). Germline V gene lookup returns CDR1 MGHDK and CDR2 SYGVNS. V was cut by 5 bases and J by 8 bases, with 12 bases left in between. CDR3 length: 12 amino acids. The CDR3 loop reads CASSFRAQGYTF. CDR3 nucleotide sequence: TGTGCCAGCAGTTTCAGGGCACAAGGCTACACCTTC.

Many counts were recorded for this clonotype. The chain carries TRBV4-3 and TRBJ2-2; 10 nucleotides align to TRBD1. V dropped 0 bases and J dropped 5; count of bases not matched to a gene: 6. The CDR3 is 17 amino acids. CDR1 and CDR2 (germline): LGHNA, YSLEER. The CDR3 spells CASSQEARTGGTGELFF. CDR3 DNA sequence: TGCGCCAGCAGCCAAGAAGCCCGGACAGGGGGAACCGGGGAGCTGTTTTTT.

This clonotype has at least ten counts. The V and J genes are TRBV4-3 and TRBJ2-1; no definite D call. V lost 2 bases to trimming and J lost 5 bases, with 4 bases between them. The CDR3 runs to 12 residues. Germline V gene sequence: CDR1 LGHNA, CDR2 YSLEER. The CDR3 coding sequence is TGCGCCAGCAGCCAAACCAACAATGAGCAGTTCTTC. It is translated as CASSQTNNEQFF.

This clonotype has just a few counts. The chain couples TRBV7-8 to TRBJ2-1, with D maybe TRBD2 (6 bases). Between the trimmed V and J ends, which lost 4 bases and 9 bases, there was a span of 13 bases. The CDR3 contains 13 residues. The V gene's germline CDR1 is SGHVS and CDR2 FQNEAQ. The CDR3 reads CASSSRDWIEQFF. The CDR3 region has the DNA TGTGCCAGCAGCTCCCGGGACTGGATTGAGCAGTTCTTC.

V is TRBV5-5 and J is TRBJ1-1; 9 bases map to TRBD1. Germline CDR1 is SGHKS and CDR2 is YYEKEE (reference sequence). Germline trimming cut 5 bases from V and 5 bases from J; bases unmatched to any gene: 4. This CDR3 comprises 13 residues. The CDR3 reads CASRATGGTEAFF. CDR3 sequence (DNA): TGTGCCAGCAGGGCGACAGGGGGTACTGAAGCTTTCTTT.

The chain combines TRBV20-1 with TRBJ1-2, with a tentative D call TRBD1 (6 bases). CDR1 DFQATT and CDR2 SNEGSKA come from the germline V gene (reference sequence). The CDR3 is 14 amino acids. Trimming removed 3 bases from V and 5 bases from J, with 16 bases in between. CDR3 nucleotide sequence: TGCAGTGCTAGGGACAGTTCCGCGACTTATGGCTACACCTTC. It translates to CSARDSSATYGYTF.

This clonotype occurred a few times. The rearrangement links TRBV20-1 to TRBJ2-7, with 13 bases identical to TRBD2. The CDR3 spans 16 residues. J gave up 2 bases and V 5 bases, and 9 bases lay outside the gene matches. Germline V gene sequence: CDR1 DFQATT, CDR2 SNEGSKA (reference sequence). CDR3 loop: CSAQRTSGSWAYEQYF. DNA of the CDR3: TGCAGTGCTCAAAGGACTAGCGGGAGTTGGGCCTACGAGCAGTACTTC.

This clonotype was counted ten times or more. This sequence joins TRBV7-9 and TRBJ1-1; D possibly corresponds to TRBD1 (6 bases). CDR3 length equals 14 residues. The germline V gene encodes CDR1 SEHNR and CDR2 FQNEAQ (reference sequence). V was trimmed by 5 bases and J by 6 bases, leaving 16 bases between them. The CDR3 nucleotides are TGTGCCAGCAGCGCGGGACAACTTTTGGCTGAAGCTTTCTTT. It specifies CASSAGQLLAEAFF.

This clonotype was recorded a few times. V usage is TRBV6-1 and J usage is TRBJ2-1; 13 bases agree with TRBD2. Germline V gene data show CDR1 as MNHNS and CDR2 as SASEGT. CDR3 length: 16 residues. Written as DNA, the CDR3 is TGTGCAGCATCCGGGACTAGCGGGGTCTCCTACAATGAGCAGTTCTTC. It encodes CAASGTSGVSYNEQFF.

This clonotype was detected only a few times. This CDR3 is CASSFDRVWQETQYF. The CDR3 DNA is TGTGCCAGCAGCTTCGACAGGGTGTGGCAGGAGACCCAGTACTTC. The chain recombines TRBV5-5 with TRBJ2-5, with 7 bases aligning to TRBD1. The junction had 9 bases not matched to a gene; V was cut back by 2 bases and J by 5 bases. The V gene's germline CDR1 is SGHKS and CDR2 YYEKEE (reference sequence). The CDR3 sequence is 15 residues long. Full variable domain (remainder filled in from reference TRBV5-5 and TRBJ2-5): DAGVTQSPTHLIKTRGQQVTLRCSPISGHKSVSWYQQVLGQGPQFIFQYYEKEERGRGNFPDRFSARQFPNYSSELNVNALLLGDSALYLCASSFDRVWQETQYFGPGTRLLVL.

This clonotype was observed many times. J is TRBJ2-3 and V is TRBV12-3 or TRBV12-4, with 7 bases fitting TRBD1. Trimming removed 5 bases from V and 1 base from J; junction bases left unmatched: 6. The CDR3 consists of 15 residues. The chain's CDR3 is CASSEYRGRTDTQYF. The DNA for the CDR3 is TGTGCCAGCAGTGAATACAGGGGCCGCACAGATACGCAGTATTTT.

There are many counts of this clonotype. This sequence joins TRBV29-1 and TRBJ2-7, with a tentative D call TRBD1 (6 bases). In germline, CDR1 is SQVTM, CDR2 ANQGSEA. V lost 7 bases and J lost 3, with 16 bases in between. This CDR3 comprises 13 residues. The CDR3 DNA follows: TGCAGCGCTGCGCTACAGGGCAGCTACGAGCAGTACTTC. It specifies CSAALQGSYEQYF.

V usage is TRBV5-5 and J usage is TRBJ2-5; TRBD1 agrees at 11 bases. The germline V gene has CDR1 SGHKS and CDR2 YYEKEE (reference sequence). The CDR3 spans 16 residues. With V trimmed by 0 bases and J by 2 bases, 3 bases remained unmatched. CDR3 sequence reads: CASSLGDRGFQETQYF. CDR3 DNA sequence: TGTGCCAGCAGCTTGGGGGACAGGGGGTTTCAAGAGACCCAGTACTTC.

This clonotype was seen a handful of times. The rearrangement joins TRBV28 to TRBJ2-1; D uncertain. Trimming pared 3 bases from V and 0 bases from J, leaving 12 bases between. The CDR3 has 16 residues. Germline CDR1 is MDHEN and CDR2 is SYDVKM. The CDR3 DNA reads TGTGCCAGCAGTTTGGGTGAAGAAAGCTCCTACAATGAGCAGTTCTTC. Encoded protein: CASSLGEESSYNEQFF.

The rearrangement joins TRBV6-1 to TRBJ2-7; tentatively, D is TRBD2 (5 bases). The CDR3 covers 13 residues. Trimming took 8 bases from V and 2 from J, leaving 13 bases between them. Per germline, CDR1 MNHNS and CDR2 SASEGT. CDR3 residues: CASEAGLPYEQYF. The CDR3 nucleotides are TGTGCCAGCGAGGCGGGCCTACCCTACGAGCAGTACTTC.

The V and J genes are TRBV10-3 and TRBJ2-3, with D possibly being TRBD2 (6 bases). Germline CDR1 reads ENHRY; CDR2 reads SYGVKD. The CDR3 length is 18 residues. The ends were cut back, 0 bases at V and 2 bases at J, with 18 bases in the middle. DNA of the CDR3: TGTGCCATCAGTGAGTCAGGACGGGACTCCATTTCCACAGATACGCAGTATTTT. Translated: CAISESGRDSISTDTQYF.